The 25 T cell receptor beta chains below were found in one sample sequenced in a study of post-analysis software for immune sequencing data. These TCRs are of unknown antigen specificity. The TCR beta cDNA libraries carried unique molecular identifiers. Each CDR3 protein gets one entry after TCRdb re-called the PCR reads with MiXCR. The sample gives about 770,000 distinct CDR3 sequences, approximately 44% of which show up once; roughly 4.9% is in the top ten. Study-level points and caveats: Five or six TRBV segments were significantly more frequent in patients than in controls. TRBV5-6, TRBV5-1 and TRBV20-1 were among these segments.

Sequencing input: blood. All receptors derive from a girl between 5 and 17 years old with multiple sclerosis.

The chain recombines TRBV7-2 with TRBJ1-2; no clear D gene. The CDR3 runs 15 residues. V shed 0 bases and J shed 0 bases, with 8 bases lying between them. Per germline, CDR1 SGHTA and CDR2 FQGNSA. The CDR3 is CASSLAAATNYGYTF. The DNA of the CDR3 is TGTGCCAGCAGCTTAGCGGCAGCTACTAACTATGGCTACACCTTC.

The chain recombines TRBV7-2 with TRBJ2-1, with 8 bases that match TRBD1. Germline V gene data show CDR1 as SGHTA and CDR2 as FQGNSA. Trimming at V came to 4 bases and at J to 3 bases, leaving 2 bases not matched to a gene. The CDR3 loop spans 14 amino acids. The CDR3 nucleotides are TGTGCCAGCAGCTCAGGGGGCTTCTACAATGAGCAGTTCTTC. Its translation is CASSSGGFYNEQFF.

The chain has TRBV28 and TRBJ2-3, with no clear D. The CDR3 length is 14 residues. Trimming left V 3 bases short and J 3 bases short, with 10 bases between. CDR1 is MDHEN, CDR2 SYDVKM, per germline. The CDR3 nucleotides are TGTGCCAGCAGTTTGCTTTCTAAGACAGATACGCAGTATTTT. Encoded protein: CASSLLSKTDTQYF.

On this clonotype itself: One junction end does not reproduce the germline sequence, and a read error may be involved. The rearrangement joins TRBV4-2 to TRBJ1-2; D is possibly TRBD1 (5 bases). Germline values: CDR1 LGHNA, CDR2 YNFKEQ. This CDR3 region has 16 residues. CDR3 sequence (DNA): TGTGCCAACAGCCAAGCGGGGGACGCCGCTAACTATGGCTACACCTTC. Protein sequence: CANSQAGDAANYGYTF.

V is TRBV14 and J is TRBJ2-1; D perhaps matches TRBD1 (6 bases). This CDR3 is 15 amino acids long. With 0 bases removed from V and 3 bases from J, the gap between germline ends came to 9 bases. Germline CDR1 and CDR2: SGHDN and FVKESK. CDR3 protein: CASSQDRGIYNEQFF. The CDR3 DNA follows: TGTGCCAGCAGCCAAGATAGGGGGATCTACAATGAGCAGTTCTTC.

The chain uses TRBV12-3 or TRBV12-4 and TRBJ1-1; weak D call: TRBD1 (5 bases). Trimming removed 3 bases from V and 1 base from J, with 9 bases in between. CDR3 size: 14 residues. The CDR3: CASSFGDGNTEAFF. In nucleotides, the CDR3 is TGTGCCAGCAGTTTCGGGGACGGGAACACTGAAGCTTTCTTT.

The V call is TRBV7-8, the J call TRBJ2-7, with unresolved D. This CDR3 spans 14 amino acids. V was cut by 5 bases and J by 0 bases, with 11 bases left in between. The V gene's germline CDR1 is SGHVS and CDR2 FQNEAQ. CDR3 nucleotides: TGTGCCAGCAGCCTCTCGGATGCCTCCTACGAGCAGTACTTC. Its translation: CASSLSDASYEQYF.

This clonotype occurred many times. The CDR3 bases are TGTGCCAGCAGCGGGGCCACAGATACGCAGTATTTT. Protein product: CASSGATDTQYF. The chain couples TRBV5-6 to TRBJ2-3, with D possibly being TRBD1 (5 bases). The ends were cut back, 4 bases at V and 2 bases at J, with 5 bases in the middle. The germline V gene encodes CDR1 SGHDT and CDR2 YYEEEE. The CDR3 spans 12 residues.

This clonotype has only a few counts. The rearrangement joins TRBV6-2 or TRBV6-3 to TRBJ1-1; D remains ambiguous. The germline CDR1 and CDR2 sequences are MNHEY and SVGEGT. V lost 2 bases and J lost 8, with 9 bases in between. The CDR3 spans 12 residues. The CDR3 loop reads CASSYGRTEAFF. Written as DNA, the CDR3 is TGTGCCAGCAGTTACGGCAGAACCGAAGCTTTCTTT.

This sequence joins TRBV29-1 and TRBJ2-3, with TRBD2 matching 11 bases. Germline assignment: CDR1 SQVTM and CDR2 ANQGSEA. This CDR3 comprises 17 residues. V lost 3 bases to trimming and J lost 2 bases; unmatched junction nucleotides: 10. The CDR3 region is CSVESPGTSGFTDTQYF. CDR3 DNA sequence: TGCAGCGTTGAGAGTCCAGGGACTAGCGGTTTCACAGATACGCAGTATTTT.

The V call is TRBV7-2, the J call TRBJ2-7; 9 positions match TRBD2. The CDR3 contains 15 residues. Germline CDR1 SGHTA, CDR2 FQGNSA. V gave up 6 bases and J gave up 2 bases; unmatched junction bases: 8. The CDR3 here is CASSLLAGQPYEQYF. CDR3 nucleotides: TGTGCCAGCAGTCTTCTAGCGGGACAACCCTACGAGCAGTACTTC.

This clonotype was picked up a small number of times. J is TRBJ2-7 and V is TRBV5-1; 14 bases agree with TRBD2. V shed 4 bases, J shed 5 bases, and the junction held 8 bases outside the gene matches. In germline, CDR1 is SGHRS, CDR2 YFSETQ. The CDR3 consists of 16 residues. In DNA, the CDR3 is TGCGCCAGCAGCCCTGGGACTAGCGGGGGCCGGGACGAGCAGTACTTC. It codes for CASSPGTSGGRDEQYF.

The chain has TRBV6-4 and TRBJ2-3, with 10 bases fitting TRBD2. V shed 3 bases, J shed 4 bases, and the junction held 1 base outside the gene matches. The CDR3 extends over 14 amino acids. Germline-derived CDR1 and CDR2 are MRHNA and SNTAGT. CDR3 bases: TGTGCCAGCAGTGAAAGCGGGGGGGCAGATACGCAGTATTTT. Its protein is CASSESGGADTQYF.

To note about this clonotype: At one boundary the junction diverges from the germline segment, which might be a read error. CDR3 sequence (DNA): TGCAGTGCCCTGATCACAGCTACGCAGTATTTT. Translation gives CSALITATQYF. This chain joins TRBV20-1 and TRBJ2-3; no definite D call. Germline assignment: CDR1 DFQATT and CDR2 SNEGSKA (reference sequence). This CDR3 region has 11 residues.

This clonotype showed up just a few times. This rearrangement joins TRBV7-8 to TRBJ2-3; D gene uncertain. This CDR3 spans 15 amino acids. The germline V and J ends were trimmed by 5 bases and 0 bases, with 12 bases remaining between them. Germline CDR1 and CDR2: SGHVS and FQNEAQ. CDR3 nucleotides: TGTGCCAGCAGCCGCCGACTGACTAGCACAGATACGCAGTATTTT. Amino acid sequence: CASSRRLTSTDTQYF.

This chain joins TRBV6-1 and TRBJ2-7; D is unresolved. This CDR3 contains 13 residues. Trimming took off 6 bases at V and 5 bases at J, with 14 bases between the two ends. Germline V gene lookup returns CDR1 MNHNS and CDR2 SASEGT. This CDR3 reads CASSLPIIDEQYF. The CDR3 DNA is TGTGCCAGCAGCCTACCGATTATCGACGAGCAGTACTTC.

This clonotype was found a few times. The chain has TRBV29-1 and TRBJ1-2; 7 nucleotides agree with TRBD1. The trim removed 6 bases at V and 7 bases at J, leaving 8 bases unmatched. This CDR3 contains 12 residues. Germline V gene lookup returns CDR1 SQVTM and CDR2 ANQGSEA. As DNA, the CDR3 is TGCAGCGTGGGAGACAGGGAGTCTGGCTACACCTTC. This translates into CSVGDRESGYTF.

This clonotype was detected a few times. J is TRBJ2-7 and V is TRBV7-9; D is undetermined. Germline CDR1 reads SEHNR; CDR2 reads FQNEAQ (reference sequence). This CDR3 has 14 amino acids. V gave up 1 base and J gave up 4 bases, with 11 bases separating them. The CDR3 loop reads CASSLGAGQYEQYF. The CDR3 DNA is TGTGCCAGCAGCTTAGGGGCAGGTCAATACGAGCAGTACTTC. The whole variable domain, filled in from reference TRBV7-9 and TRBJ2-7, reads DTGVSQNPRHKITKRGQNVTFRCDPISEHNRLYWYRQTLGQGPEFLTYFQNEAQLEKSRLLSDRFSAERPKGSFSTLEIQRTEQGDSAMYLCASSLGAGQYEQYFGPGTRLTVT.

The rearrangement links TRBV10-3 to TRBJ2-7, with 11 bases aligning to TRBD2. V lost 4 bases, J lost 5 bases, and 4 bases stayed unmatched. The CDR3 sequence is 14 residues long. Germline V gene sequence: CDR1 ENHRY, CDR2 SYGVKD. Here the CDR3 DNA reads TGTGCCATCAGTGGACTAGCGGGGAGGGACGAGCAGTACTTC. This codes for CAISGLAGRDEQYF.

Concerning this clonotype: Germline is not matched at one junction end, which may reflect a read error. In nucleotides, the CDR3 is TGTGCCAACAGCTTAGAACAGGGACTAGCGGGCCGCGAGCAGTTCTTC. The encoded protein is CANSLEQGLAGREQFF. The chain couples TRBV11-1 to TRBJ2-1; 12 positions match TRBD2. In germline, CDR1 is SGHAT, CDR2 FQDESV (reference sequence). This CDR3 is 16 amino acids long.

The chain links TRBV20-1 to TRBJ2-5; the D call may be TRBD1 or TRBD2 (6 bases each). Germline CDR1 reads DFQATT; CDR2 reads SNEGSKA (reference sequence). The CDR3 has 16 residues. Trimming took off 5 bases at V and 5 bases at J, with 24 bases between the two ends. The CDR3 sequence is CSAFISGRGVPETQYF. In DNA, the CDR3 is TGCAGTGCTTTTATTAGCGGAAGGGGGGTTCCGGAGACCCAGTACTTC.

This sequence joins TRBV7-3 and TRBJ2-2; tentative D call: TRBD1 (6 bases). Germline loops: CDR1 SGHTA, CDR2 FQGTGA. With 5 bases removed from V and 8 bases from J, the gap between germline ends came to 18 bases. The CDR3 covers 15 residues. The CDR3 here is CASSLTGTTAGELFF. In DNA, the CDR3 is TGTGCCAGCAGCCTCACCGGGACAACTGCTGGGGAGCTGTTTTTT.

Note on this clonotype: Compared with germline, one end of the junction differs, possibly owing to a read error. This chain connects TRBV10-3 to TRBJ2-1; D gene uncertain. CDR1 is ENHRY and CDR2 is SYGVKD in the germline V gene. This CDR3 region has 11 residues. The CDR3 region has the DNA TGTGCCGTCAGTGTCGGCGATGAGCAGTTCTTC. Translated: CAVSVGDEQFF.

About this clonotype: Mismatch with germline at one junction end may stem from a read error. DNA for the CDR3: TGCGGTGCACGAGAATGGGGACTAGCGGTTAATGAGCAGTTCTTC. Translation gives CGAREWGLAVNEQFF. This rearrangement joins TRBV20-1 to TRBJ2-1, with 11 bases identical to TRBD2. Germline-derived CDR1 and CDR2 are DFQATT and SNEGSKA (reference sequence). This CDR3 is built from 15 residues.

This chain links TRBV7-9 with TRBJ2-7, with 8 positions matching TRBD2. The end of the DNA fits TRBJ2-5 better, so the J call may be wrong. The CDR3 is 17 amino acids. Germline lookup yields CDR1 SEHNR and CDR2 FQNEAQ (reference sequence). The CDR3 coding sequence is TGTGCCAGCAGCTTCGCCCAGGGATGGACTAGCTTGGAGACCCAGTACTTC. The encoded protein is CASSFAQGWTSLETQYF.